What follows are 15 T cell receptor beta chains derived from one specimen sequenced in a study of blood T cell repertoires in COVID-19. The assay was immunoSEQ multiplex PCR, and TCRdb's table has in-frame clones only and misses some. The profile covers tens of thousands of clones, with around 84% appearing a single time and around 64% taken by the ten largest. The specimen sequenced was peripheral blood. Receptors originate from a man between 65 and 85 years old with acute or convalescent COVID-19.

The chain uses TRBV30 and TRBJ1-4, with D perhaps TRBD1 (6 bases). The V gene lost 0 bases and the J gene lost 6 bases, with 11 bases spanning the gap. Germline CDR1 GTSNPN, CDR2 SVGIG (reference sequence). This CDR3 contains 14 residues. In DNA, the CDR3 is TGTGCCTGGAGTGTAGGGGGAGGGGATGAAAAACTGTTTTTT. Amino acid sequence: CAWSVGGGDEKLFF.

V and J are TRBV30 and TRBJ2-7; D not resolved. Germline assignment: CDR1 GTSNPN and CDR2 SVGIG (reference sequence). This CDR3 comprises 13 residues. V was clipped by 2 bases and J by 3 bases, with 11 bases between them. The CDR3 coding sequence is TGTGCCTGGAGTCTGGGCCCCGTCTACGAGCAGTACTTC. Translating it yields CAWSLGPVYEQYF.

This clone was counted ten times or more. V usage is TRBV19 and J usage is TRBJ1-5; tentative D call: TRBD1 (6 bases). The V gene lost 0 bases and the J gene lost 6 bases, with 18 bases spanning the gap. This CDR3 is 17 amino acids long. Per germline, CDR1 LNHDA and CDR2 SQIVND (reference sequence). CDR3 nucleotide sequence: TGTGCCAGTAGTATAGACGGGAACAGGGCATTTGGTCAGCCCCAGCATTTT. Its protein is CASSIDGNRAFGQPQHF.

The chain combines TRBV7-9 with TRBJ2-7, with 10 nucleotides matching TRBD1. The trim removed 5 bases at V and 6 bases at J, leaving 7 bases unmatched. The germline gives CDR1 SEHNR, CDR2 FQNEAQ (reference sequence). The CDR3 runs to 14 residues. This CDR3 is CASSPGTGEFEQYF. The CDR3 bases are TGTGCCAGCAGCCCCGGGACAGGGGAGTTCGAGCAGTACTTC.

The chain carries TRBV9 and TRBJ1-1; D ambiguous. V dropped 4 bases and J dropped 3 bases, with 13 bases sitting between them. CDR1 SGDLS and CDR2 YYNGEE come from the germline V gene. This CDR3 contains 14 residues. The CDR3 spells CASSPSPRDTEAFF. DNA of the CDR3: TGTGCCAGCAGCCCGTCCCCCCGGGACACTGAAGCTTTCTTT.

The CDR3 nucleotides are TGCGCCAGCAGCCCCCCGTTGAGTCTGGGCGACGAGCAGTACTTC. It encodes CASSPPLSLGDEQYF. The chain links TRBV5-1 to TRBJ2-7; unclear D gene. Germline CDR1 SGHRS, CDR2 YFSETQ. The V and J ends lost 4 bases and 5 bases respectively, with 19 bases between them. The CDR3 length is 15 residues.

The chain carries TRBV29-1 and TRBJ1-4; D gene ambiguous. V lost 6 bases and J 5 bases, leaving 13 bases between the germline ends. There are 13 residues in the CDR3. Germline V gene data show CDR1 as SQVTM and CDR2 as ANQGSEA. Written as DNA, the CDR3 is TGCAGCGTGAAGACGGGTTCGAATGAAAAACTGTTTTTT. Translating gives CSVKTGSNEKLFF.

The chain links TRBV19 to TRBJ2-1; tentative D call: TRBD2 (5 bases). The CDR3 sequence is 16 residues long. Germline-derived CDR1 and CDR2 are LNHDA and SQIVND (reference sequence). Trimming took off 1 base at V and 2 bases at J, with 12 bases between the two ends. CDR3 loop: CASSIAGGLTYNEQFF. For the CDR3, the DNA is TGTGCCAGTAGTATAGCAGGAGGACTCACCTACAATGAGCAGTTCTTC.

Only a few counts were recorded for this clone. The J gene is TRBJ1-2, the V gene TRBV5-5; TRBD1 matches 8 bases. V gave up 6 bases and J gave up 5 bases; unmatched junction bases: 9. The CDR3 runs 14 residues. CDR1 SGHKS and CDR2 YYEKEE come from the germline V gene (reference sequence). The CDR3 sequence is CASTQTGVGYGYTF. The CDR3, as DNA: TGTGCCAGCACGCAGACAGGGGTTGGATATGGCTACACCTTC.

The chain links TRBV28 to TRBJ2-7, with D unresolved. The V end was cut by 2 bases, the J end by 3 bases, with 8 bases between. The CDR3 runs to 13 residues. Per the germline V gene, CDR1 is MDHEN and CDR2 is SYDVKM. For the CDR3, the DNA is TGTGCCAGCAGTTTACATCCGGGCTACGAGCAGTACTTC. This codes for CASSLHPGYEQYF.

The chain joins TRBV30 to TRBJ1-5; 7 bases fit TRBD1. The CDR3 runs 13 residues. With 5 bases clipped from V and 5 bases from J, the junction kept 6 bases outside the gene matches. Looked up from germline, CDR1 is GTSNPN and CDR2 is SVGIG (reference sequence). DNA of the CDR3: TGTGCCTGGGGAACAGGGGTCCATCAGCCCCAGCATTTT. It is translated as CAWGTGVHQPQHF.

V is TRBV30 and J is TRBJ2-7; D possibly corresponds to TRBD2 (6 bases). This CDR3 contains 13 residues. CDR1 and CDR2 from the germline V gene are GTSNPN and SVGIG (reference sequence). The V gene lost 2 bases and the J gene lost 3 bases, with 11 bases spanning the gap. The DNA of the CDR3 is TGTGCCTGGAGTCCTAGCGCCAACTACGAGCAGTACTTC. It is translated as CAWSPSANYEQYF.

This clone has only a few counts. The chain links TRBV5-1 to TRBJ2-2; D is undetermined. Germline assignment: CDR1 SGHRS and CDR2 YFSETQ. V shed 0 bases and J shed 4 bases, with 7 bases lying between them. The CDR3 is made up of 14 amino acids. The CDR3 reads CASSLGRVTGELFF. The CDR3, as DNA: TGCGCCAGCAGCTTGGGTCGGGTCACCGGGGAGCTGTTTTTT.

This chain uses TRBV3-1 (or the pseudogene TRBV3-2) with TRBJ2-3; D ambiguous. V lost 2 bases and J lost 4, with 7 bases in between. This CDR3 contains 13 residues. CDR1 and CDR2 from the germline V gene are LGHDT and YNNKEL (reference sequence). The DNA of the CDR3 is TGTGCCAGCAGCCAATTCCGTTCAGATACGCAGTATTTT. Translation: CASSQFRSDTQYF.

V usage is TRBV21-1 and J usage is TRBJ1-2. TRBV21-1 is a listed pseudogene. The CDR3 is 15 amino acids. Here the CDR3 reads CASSKFTGGWDGYTF. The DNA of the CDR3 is TGTGCCAGCAGCAAATTTACTGGGGGGTGGGATGGCTACACCTTC.